The 22 T cell receptor beta chains listed next were all sequenced from one sample in a study of cytomegalovirus exposure and HLA in healthy donors. Libraries were prepared by immunoSEQ multiplex PCR; TCRdb keeps only in-frame clonotypes and omits some of them. Counted here are approximately 150,000 clones, just over 90% occurring once; the ten biggest clones make up 0.69%. The sample comprised PBMCs. The receptors come from a man aged 18 to 30 in good health and CMV-seronegative.

The V call is TRBV6-1, the J call TRBJ2-7; no definite D call. CDR3 length equals 14 residues. Germline assignment: CDR1 MNHNS and CDR2 SASEGT. The V and J ends lost 4 bases and 6 bases respectively, with 16 bases between them. CDR3 in amino acids: CASSARPYFVEQYF. The DNA of the CDR3 is TGTGCCAGCAGTGCCCGCCCGTACTTTGTCGAGCAGTACTTC.

CDR3 in DNA: TGTGCCATCAGTGAGTCCAGGGGAGTTGAAGCTTTCTTT. It translates to CAISESRGVEAFF. The V call is TRBV10-3, the J call TRBJ1-1; weak D call: TRBD1 (6 bases). Germline CDR1 is ENHRY and CDR2 is SYGVKD. The V end was cut by 0 bases, the J end by 7 bases, with 9 bases between. The CDR3 extends over 13 amino acids.

The rearrangement uses TRBV5-1 and TRBJ2-3, with 9 bases that match TRBD1. Trimming took 0 bases from V and 6 from J; bases not matched to a gene: 2. CDR1 is SGHRS and CDR2 is YFSETQ in the germline V gene. This CDR3 region has 14 residues. The CDR3, as DNA: TGCGCCAGCAGCTTGGGACAGGGGGTCGATACGCAGTATTTT. This encodes CASSLGQGVDTQYF.

The rearrangement uses TRBV5-1 and TRBJ1-2; 7 bases fit TRBD1. Germline V gene sequence: CDR1 SGHRS, CDR2 YFSETQ. The CDR3 runs to 16 residues. With 0 bases clipped from V and 1 base from J, the junction kept 6 bases outside the gene matches. CDR3 loop: CASSLEGQRFNYGYTF. The CDR3 DNA follows: TGCGCCAGCAGCTTGGAGGGACAGCGGTTTAACTATGGCTACACCTTC.

This sequence joins TRBV5-1 and TRBJ2-7; TRBD1 matches 7 bases. Germline CDR1 and CDR2: SGHRS and YFSETQ. This CDR3 comprises 14 residues. V shed 4 bases, J shed 0 bases, and the junction held 4 bases outside the gene matches. CDR3 bases: TGCGCCAGCAGCCCTCGGGACAGCTCCTACGAGCAGTACTTC. This encodes CASSPRDSSYEQYF.

The rearrangement uses TRBV4-3 and TRBJ2-2, with D perhaps matching TRBD2 (6 bases). V shed 5 bases and J shed 4 bases, with 14 bases lying between them. CDR3 length: 15 amino acids. The V gene's germline CDR1 is LGHNA and CDR2 YSLEER. This CDR3 reads CASSKRLDGTGELFF. The CDR3 region has the DNA TGCGCCAGCAGCAAGCGACTAGATGGCACCGGGGAGCTGTTTTTT.

This clone appeared a single time. This sequence joins TRBV5-4 and TRBJ1-2; the match to TRBD1 covers 11 bases. The CDR3 runs 16 residues. Unmatched junction bases numbered 10, after V lost 1 base and J lost 8 bases. Germline loops: CDR1 SGHNT, CDR2 YYREEE (reference sequence). Here the CDR3 DNA reads TGTGCCAGCAGCTTGTGGGGACAGGGGGAAGTAAGCGGCTACACCTTC. Translation: CASSLWGQGEVSGYTF.

The rearrangement joins TRBV6-5 to TRBJ1-1; D is possibly TRBD1 (5 bases). CDR3 size: 14 residues. V lost 5 bases to trimming and J lost 4 bases, with 14 bases between them. Germline V gene lookup returns CDR1 MNHEY and CDR2 SVGAGI. The CDR3 here is CASSGRQRSTEAFF. The CDR3, as DNA: TGTGCCAGCAGTGGACGACAGAGATCCACTGAAGCTTTCTTT.

The chain joins TRBV9 to TRBJ2-7, with TRBD1 identical over 9 bases. CDR1 is SGDLS, CDR2 YYNGEE, per germline. CDR3 size: 16 residues. The V gene end was trimmed by 3 bases and the J gene end by 5 bases; junction bases not matched to a gene: 12. The CDR3 spells CASSARSGTGSNEQYF. The CDR3 DNA reads as TGTGCCAGCAGCGCGCGATCCGGGACAGGGAGCAACGAGCAGTACTTC. The full variable domain, its missing parts supplied by reference TRBV9 and TRBJ2-7, is DSGVTQTPKHLITATGQRVTLRCSPRSGDLSVYWYQQSLDQGLQFLIQYYNGEERAKGNILERFSAQQFPDLHSELNLSSLELGDSALYFCASSARSGTGSNEQYFGPGTRLTVT.

The chain employs TRBV6-5 and TRBJ1-1, with 8 bases fitting TRBD1. The CDR3 runs to 13 residues. Trimming cost V 2 bases and J 10 bases; bases outside gene matches: 6. Germline V gene data show CDR1 as MNHEY and CDR2 as SVGAGI. CDR3 sequence (DNA): TGTGCCAGCAGTTACCAGGGGGCCCGGGGAGCTTTCTTT. Amino acid sequence: CASSYQGARGAFF.

In DNA, the CDR3 is TGTGCCAGCAGTTACTATGCAGGGGGAAAAGGGTGCACCTTC. It translates to CASSYYAGGKGCTF. V gene TRBV6-5 combines with J gene TRBJ1-2; 7 nucleotides agree with TRBD1. There are 14 residues in the CDR3. Germline CDR1 MNHEY, CDR2 SVGAGI. Trimming at V came to 1 base and at J to 13 bases, leaving 12 bases not matched to a gene.

This clone came up once. V and J are TRBV4-3 and TRBJ1-2; tentative D call: TRBD1 (5 bases). Trimming removed 0 bases at V and 5 bases at J, with 13 bases between. CDR1 and CDR2 from the germline V gene are LGHNA and YSLEER. The CDR3 is 15 residues long. The CDR3 loop reads CASSQEPTARYGYTF. CDR3 DNA sequence: TGCGCCAGCAGCCAAGAACCGACAGCAAGATATGGCTACACCTTC.

The V gene is TRBV9, the J gene TRBJ2-2; 12 nucleotides match TRBD2. The germline gives CDR1 SGDLS, CDR2 YYNGEE. Trimming at V came to 1 base and at J to 9 bases, leaving 4 bases not matched to a gene. The CDR3 covers 15 residues. The DNA of the CDR3 is TGTGCCAGCAGCGTATCCGGACTAGCGGGGCGGGAGCTGTTTTTT. The encoded protein is CASSVSGLAGRELFF.

This clone was observed a single time. The chain recombines TRBV27 with TRBJ2-1; 10 nucleotides agree with TRBD1. V was pared by 6 bases and J by 6 bases, with 8 bases of the junction left unmatched. The germline CDR1 and CDR2 sequences are MNHEY and SMNVEV (reference sequence). This CDR3 contains 15 residues. The CDR3, as DNA: TGTGCCAGCAGAACTTCGACAGGGGGCGGCAATGAGCAGTTCTTC. Protein product: CASRTSTGGGNEQFF.

The CDR3 here is CASSVSGTSGYEQYF. The CDR3 region has the DNA TGTGCCAGCAGCGTATCCGGGACTAGCGGGTACGAGCAGTACTTC. The V call is TRBV9, the J call TRBJ2-7, with 12 positions matching TRBD2. Germline V gene sequence: CDR1 SGDLS, CDR2 YYNGEE. J lost 4 bases, V lost 1 base, and 3 bases had no gene match. The CDR3 runs to 15 residues.

A single count supports this clone. V and J are TRBV9 and TRBJ2-5; a possible D gene is TRBD2 (7 bases). This CDR3 contains 15 residues. V lost 6 bases, J lost 2 bases, and 17 bases lay in between. Germline assignment: CDR1 SGDLS and CDR2 YYNGEE. The CDR3 region is CASTVGGLIQETQYF. The CDR3 DNA reads as TGTGCCAGCACGGTCGGGGGGCTGATTCAAGAGACCCAGTACTTC.

J is TRBJ1-2 and V is TRBV29-1; 7 bases map to TRBD1. V gave up 1 base and J gave up 5 bases; unmatched junction bases: 7. Germline V CDR1 and CDR2: SQVTM, ANQGSEA. The CDR3 runs to 14 residues. For the CDR3, the DNA is TGCAGCGTTGAAGGGGGGACAGTCGATTATGGCTACACCTTC. Its protein product is CSVEGGTVDYGYTF.

Comments on this clone: The same CDR3 is also encoded by other DNA sequences in this sample. The V gene is TRBV6-5, the J gene TRBJ2-2; D unresolved. CDR1 is MNHEY, CDR2 SVGAGI, per germline. The CDR3 extends over 15 amino acids. V was trimmed by 0 bases and J by 1 base, leaving 6 bases between them. The CDR3 reads CASSYSNRNTGELFF. CDR3 DNA sequence: TGTGCCAGCAGTTACTCGAATAGGAACACCGGGGAGCTGTTTTTT.

The CDR3 loop is CASGFPQLETQYF. CDR3 sequence (DNA): TGCGCCAGCGGCTTTCCTCAGTTGGAGACCCAGTACTTC. The chain employs TRBV10-2 and TRBJ2-5; D not certain. The length of the CDR3 is 13 residues. V was clipped by 8 bases and J by 5 bases, with 15 bases between them. Germline CDR1 is WSHSY and CDR2 is SAAADI.

This chain connects TRBV7-3 to TRBJ2-2; D is ambiguous. This CDR3 has 13 amino acids. Trimming left V 4 bases short and J 0 bases short, with 3 bases between. Germline V gene data show CDR1 as SGHTA and CDR2 as FQGTGA. This chain's CDR3 is CASSSSNTGELFF. The CDR3 nucleotides are TGTGCCAGCAGCTCGTCGAACACCGGGGAGCTGTTTTTT.

The CDR3 DNA follows: TGCAGCGTTGATCCGGGGAGGGACATTCAGTACTTC. Protein sequence: CSVDPGRDIQYF. V is TRBV29-1 and J is TRBJ2-4, with TRBD2 matching over 7 bases. The CDR3 consists of 12 residues. Unmatched junction bases numbered 4, after V lost 3 bases and J lost 8 bases. Germline V CDR1 and CDR2: SQVTM, ANQGSEA. The full variable domain, with the rest looked up from reference TRBV29-1 and TRBJ2-4, is SAVISQKPSRDICQRGTSLTIQCQVDSQVTMMFWYRQQPGQSLTLIATANQGSEATYESGFVIDKFPISRPNLTFSTLTVSNMSPEDSSIYLCSVDPGRDIQYFGAGTRLSVL.

This clone was seen more than once but under ten times. This chain links TRBV18 with TRBJ2-1; D unresolved. The CDR3 is 15 residues long. Germline CDR1 is KGHSH and CDR2 is LQKENI. V lost 3 bases and J 6 bases, leaving 15 bases between the germline ends. The CDR3 region has the DNA TGTGCCAGCTCACCCCCGGCAAGACTCGGCAATGAGCAGTTCTTC. Residues: CASSPPARLGNEQFF.